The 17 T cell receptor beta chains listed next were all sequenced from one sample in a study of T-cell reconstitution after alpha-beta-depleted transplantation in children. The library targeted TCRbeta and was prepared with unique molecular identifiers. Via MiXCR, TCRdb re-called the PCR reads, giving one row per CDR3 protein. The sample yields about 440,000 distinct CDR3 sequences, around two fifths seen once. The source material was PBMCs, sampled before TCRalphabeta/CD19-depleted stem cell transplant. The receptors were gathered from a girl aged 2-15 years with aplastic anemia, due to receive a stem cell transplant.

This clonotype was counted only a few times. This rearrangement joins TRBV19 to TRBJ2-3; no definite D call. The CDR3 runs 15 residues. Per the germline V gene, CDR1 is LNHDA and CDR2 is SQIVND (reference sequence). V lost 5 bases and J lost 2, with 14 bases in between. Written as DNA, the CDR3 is TGTGCCAGTAGTGGGTCTGGCGGCCCCACAGATACGCAGTATTTT. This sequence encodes CASSGSGGPTDTQYF. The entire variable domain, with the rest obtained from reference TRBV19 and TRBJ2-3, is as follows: DGGITQSPKYLFRKEGQNVTLSCEQNLNHDAMYWYRQDPGQGLRLIYYSQIVNDFQKGDIAEGYSVSREKKESFPLTVTSAQKNPTAFYLCASSGSGGPTDTQYFGPGTRLTVL.

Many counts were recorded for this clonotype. CDR3 DNA sequence: TGTGCCAGCAGCGCCCAGACAGGGGGCCCCTATGGCTACACCTTC. This translates into CASSAQTGGPYGYTF. This chain joins TRBV9 and TRBJ1-2; 10 nucleotides agree with TRBD1. This CDR3 is 15 amino acids long. Germline assignment: CDR1 SGDLS and CDR2 YYNGEE. The trim removed 3 bases at V and 4 bases at J, leaving 6 bases unmatched.

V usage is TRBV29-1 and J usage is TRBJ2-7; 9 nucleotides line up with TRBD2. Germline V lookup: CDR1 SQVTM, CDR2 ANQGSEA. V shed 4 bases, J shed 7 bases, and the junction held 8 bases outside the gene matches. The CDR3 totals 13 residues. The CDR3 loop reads CSVVIAGAREQYF. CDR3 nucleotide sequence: TGCAGCGTTGTGATAGCGGGAGCTCGGGAGCAGTACTTC.

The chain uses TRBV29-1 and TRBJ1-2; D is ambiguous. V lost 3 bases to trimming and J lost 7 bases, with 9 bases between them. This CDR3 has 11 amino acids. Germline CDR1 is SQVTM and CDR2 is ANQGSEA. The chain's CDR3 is CSVDGFIGYTF. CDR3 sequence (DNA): TGCAGCGTTGATGGTTTTATTGGCTACACCTTC.

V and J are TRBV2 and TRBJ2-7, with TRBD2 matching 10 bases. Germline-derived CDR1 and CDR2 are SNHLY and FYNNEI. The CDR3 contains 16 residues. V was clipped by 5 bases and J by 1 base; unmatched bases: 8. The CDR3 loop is CASSLYRLAGSYEQYF. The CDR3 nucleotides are TGTGCCAGCAGTTTATACCGACTAGCGGGTTCCTACGAGCAGTACTTC.

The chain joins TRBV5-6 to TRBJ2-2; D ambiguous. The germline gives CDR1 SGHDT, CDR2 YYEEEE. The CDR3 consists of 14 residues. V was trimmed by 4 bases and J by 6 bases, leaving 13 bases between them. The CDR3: CASSPGLPSGELFF. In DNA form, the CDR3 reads TGTGCCAGCAGCCCCGGGCTCCCCTCCGGGGAGCTGTTTTTT.

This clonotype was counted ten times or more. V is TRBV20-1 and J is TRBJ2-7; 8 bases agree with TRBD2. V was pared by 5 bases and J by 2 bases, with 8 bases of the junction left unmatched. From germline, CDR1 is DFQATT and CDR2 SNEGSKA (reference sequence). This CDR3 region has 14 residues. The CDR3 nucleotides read TGCAGTGCTCAAAAGGGACTAGGAACCTACGAGCAGTACTTC. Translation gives CSAQKGLGTYEQYF.

The CDR3 spells CSARDLASGRSSYEQYF. In DNA form, the CDR3 reads TGCAGTGCTAGAGATCTGGCTAGCGGGCGTAGCTCCTACGAGCAGTACTTC. The J gene is TRBJ2-7, the V gene TRBV20-1, with 8 bases identical to TRBD2. Looked up from germline, CDR1 is DFQATT and CDR2 is SNEGSKA (reference sequence). V lost 0 bases and J lost 0; bases outside the gene matches: 10. The length of the CDR3 is 17 residues.

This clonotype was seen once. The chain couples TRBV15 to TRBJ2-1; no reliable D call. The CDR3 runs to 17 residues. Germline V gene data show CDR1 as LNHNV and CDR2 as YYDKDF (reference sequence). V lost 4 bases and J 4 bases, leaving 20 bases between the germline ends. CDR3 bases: TGTGCCACCAGCACCATAGGGAAGACACGCTCGTACAATGAGCAGTTCTTC. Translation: CATSTIGKTRSYNEQFF.

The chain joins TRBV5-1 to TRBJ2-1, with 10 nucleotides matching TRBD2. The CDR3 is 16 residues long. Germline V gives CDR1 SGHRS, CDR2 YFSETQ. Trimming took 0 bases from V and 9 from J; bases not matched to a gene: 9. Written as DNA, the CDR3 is TGCGCCAGCAGCTTGGTTTCGCTAGCGGGAGTGGTTGAGCAGTTCTTC. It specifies CASSLVSLAGVVEQFF.

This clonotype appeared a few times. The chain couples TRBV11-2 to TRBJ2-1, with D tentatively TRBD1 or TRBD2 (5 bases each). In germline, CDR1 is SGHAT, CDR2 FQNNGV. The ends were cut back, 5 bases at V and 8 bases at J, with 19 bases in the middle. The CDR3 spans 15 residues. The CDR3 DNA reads TGTGCCAGCAGCCCAACGACTGGCCGGGGCCATGAGCAGTTCTTC. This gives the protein CASSPTTGRGHEQFF.

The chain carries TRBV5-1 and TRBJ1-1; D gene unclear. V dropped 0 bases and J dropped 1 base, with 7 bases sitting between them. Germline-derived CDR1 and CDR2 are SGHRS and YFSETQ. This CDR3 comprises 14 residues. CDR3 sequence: CASSLAPPNTEAFF. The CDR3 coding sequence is TGCGCCAGCAGCTTGGCCCCCCCGAACACTGAAGCTTTCTTT.

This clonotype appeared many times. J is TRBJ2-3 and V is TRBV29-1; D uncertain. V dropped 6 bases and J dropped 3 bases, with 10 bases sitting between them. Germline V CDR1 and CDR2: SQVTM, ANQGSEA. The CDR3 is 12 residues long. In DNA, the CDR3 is TGCAGCGTCGGAAGGTTAACAGATACGCAGTATTTT. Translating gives CSVGRLTDTQYF.

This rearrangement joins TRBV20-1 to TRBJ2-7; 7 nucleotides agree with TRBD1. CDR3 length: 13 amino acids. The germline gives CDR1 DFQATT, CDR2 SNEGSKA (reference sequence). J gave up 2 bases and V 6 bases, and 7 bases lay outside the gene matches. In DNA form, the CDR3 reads TGCAGTGCCCCGGGACAGAACACCTACGAGCAGTACTTC. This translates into CSAPGQNTYEQYF.

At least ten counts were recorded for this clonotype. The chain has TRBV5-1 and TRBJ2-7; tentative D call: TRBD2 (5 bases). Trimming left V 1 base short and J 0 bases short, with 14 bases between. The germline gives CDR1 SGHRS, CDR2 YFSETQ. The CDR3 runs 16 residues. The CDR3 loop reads CASSLMPSGSSYEQYF. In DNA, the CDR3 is TGCGCCAGCAGCTTGATGCCTTCGGGAAGCTCCTACGAGCAGTACTTC. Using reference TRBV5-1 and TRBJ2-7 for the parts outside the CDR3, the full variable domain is KAGVTQTPRYLIKTRGQQVTLSCSPISGHRSVSWYQQTPGQGLQFLFEYFSETQRNKGNFPGRFSGRQFSNSRSEMNVSTLELGDSALYLCASSLMPSGSSYEQYFGPGTRLTVT.

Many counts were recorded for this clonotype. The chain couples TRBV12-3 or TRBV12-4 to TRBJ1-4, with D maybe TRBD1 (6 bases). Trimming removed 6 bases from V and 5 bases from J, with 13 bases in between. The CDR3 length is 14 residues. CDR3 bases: TGTGCCAGCAGCCAAGGGAGGGGGAATGAAAAACTGTTTTTT. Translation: CASSQGRGNEKLFF.

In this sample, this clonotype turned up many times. The CDR3 nucleotides are TGCAGTGCCGGAGGGAACACTGAAGCTTTCTTT. It translates to CSAGGNTEAFF. V gene TRBV20-1 combines with J gene TRBJ1-1; no definite D call. V was clipped by 6 bases and J by 1 base, with 6 bases between them. The germline V gene encodes CDR1 DFQATT and CDR2 SNEGSKA (reference sequence). There are 11 residues in the CDR3.